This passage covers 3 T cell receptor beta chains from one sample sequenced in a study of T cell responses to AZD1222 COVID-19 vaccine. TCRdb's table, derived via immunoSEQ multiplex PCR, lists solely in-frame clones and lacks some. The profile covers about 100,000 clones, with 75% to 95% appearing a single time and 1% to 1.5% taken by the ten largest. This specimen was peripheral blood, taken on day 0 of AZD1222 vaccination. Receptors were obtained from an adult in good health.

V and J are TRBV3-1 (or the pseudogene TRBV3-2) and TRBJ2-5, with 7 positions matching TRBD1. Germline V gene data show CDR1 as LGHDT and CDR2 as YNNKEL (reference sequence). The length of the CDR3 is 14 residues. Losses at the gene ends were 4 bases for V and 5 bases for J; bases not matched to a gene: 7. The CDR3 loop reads CASSPPGTAETQYF. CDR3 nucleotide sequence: TGTGCCAGCAGCCCGCCCGGGACAGCCGAGACCCAGTACTTC.

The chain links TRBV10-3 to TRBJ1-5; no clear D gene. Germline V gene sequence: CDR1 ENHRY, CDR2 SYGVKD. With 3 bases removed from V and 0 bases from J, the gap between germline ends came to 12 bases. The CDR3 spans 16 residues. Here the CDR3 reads CAISDFRVGSNQPQHF. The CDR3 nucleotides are TGTGCCATCAGTGACTTTCGGGTCGGTAGCAATCAGCCCCAGCATTTT.

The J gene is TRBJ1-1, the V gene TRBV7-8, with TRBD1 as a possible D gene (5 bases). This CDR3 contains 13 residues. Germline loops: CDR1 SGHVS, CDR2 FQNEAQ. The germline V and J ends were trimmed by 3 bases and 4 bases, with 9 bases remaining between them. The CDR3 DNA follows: TGTGCCAGCAGCTTGGGGGGACCCACTGAAGCTTTCTTT. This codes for CASSLGGPTEAFF. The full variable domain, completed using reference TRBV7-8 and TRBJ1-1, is GAGVSQSPRYKVAKRGQDVALRCDPISGHVSLFWYQQALGQGPEFLTYFQNEAQLDKSGLPSDRFFAERPEGSVSTLKIQRTQQEDSAVYLCASSLGGPTEAFFGQGTRLTVV.